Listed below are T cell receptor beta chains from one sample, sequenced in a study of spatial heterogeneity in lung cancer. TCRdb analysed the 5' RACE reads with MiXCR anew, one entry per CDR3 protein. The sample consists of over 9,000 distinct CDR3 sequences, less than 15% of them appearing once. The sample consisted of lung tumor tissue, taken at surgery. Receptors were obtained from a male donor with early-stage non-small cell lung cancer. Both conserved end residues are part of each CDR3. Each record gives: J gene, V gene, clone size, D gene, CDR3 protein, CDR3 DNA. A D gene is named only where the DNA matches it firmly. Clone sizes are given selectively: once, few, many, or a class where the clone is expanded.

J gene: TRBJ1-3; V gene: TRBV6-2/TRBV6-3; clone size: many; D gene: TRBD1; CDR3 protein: CASRSLLRQGENTIYF; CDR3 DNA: TGTGCCAGCAGATCACTCTTAAGACAGGGAGAGAACACCATATATTTT
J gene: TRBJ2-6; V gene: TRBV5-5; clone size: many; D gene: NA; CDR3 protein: CASSHPSGASSGANVLTF; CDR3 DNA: TGTGCCAGCAGCCACCCGTCGGGGGCCTCCTCTGGGGCCAACGTCCTGACTTTC
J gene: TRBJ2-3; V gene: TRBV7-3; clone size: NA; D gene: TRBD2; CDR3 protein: CASSSSGTTDTQYF; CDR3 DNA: TGTGCCAGCAGCTCTAGCGGGACAACAGATACGCAGTATTTT
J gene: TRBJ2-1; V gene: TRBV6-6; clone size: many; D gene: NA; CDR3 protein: CASSYEDEQFF; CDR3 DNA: TGTGCCAGCAGTTACGAGGATGAGCAGTTCTTC
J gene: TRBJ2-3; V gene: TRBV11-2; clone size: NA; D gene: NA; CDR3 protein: CASSLDGGRTDTQYF; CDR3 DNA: TGTGCCAGCAGCTTAGATGGCGGGCGCACAGATACGCAGTATTTT
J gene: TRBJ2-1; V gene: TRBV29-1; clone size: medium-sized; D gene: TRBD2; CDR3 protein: CSGLAGGYNEQFF; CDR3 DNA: TGCAGCGGACTAGCGGGAGGGTACAATGAGCAGTTCTTC
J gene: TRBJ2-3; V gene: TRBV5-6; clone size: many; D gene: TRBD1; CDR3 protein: CASSYWTGPDTQYF; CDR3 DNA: TGTGCCAGCAGCTATTGGACAGGACCGGATACGCAGTATTTT
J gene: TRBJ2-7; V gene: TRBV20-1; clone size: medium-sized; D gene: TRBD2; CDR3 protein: CSARAAGRSSGEQYF; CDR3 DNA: TGCAGTGCTAGAGCCGCCGGGAGGAGCTCGGGGGAGCAGTACTTC
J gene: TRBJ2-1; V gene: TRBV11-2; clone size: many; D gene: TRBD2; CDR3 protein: CASSSPGLAGGYNEQFF; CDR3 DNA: TGTGCCAGCAGCTCTCCGGGACTAGCGGGGGGGTACAATGAGCAGTTCTTC
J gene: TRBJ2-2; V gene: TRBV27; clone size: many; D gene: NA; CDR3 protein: CASRSEGRGLGTGELFF; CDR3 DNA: TGTGCCAGCAGGAGCGAAGGTCGGGGGTTAGGCACCGGGGAGCTGTTTTTT
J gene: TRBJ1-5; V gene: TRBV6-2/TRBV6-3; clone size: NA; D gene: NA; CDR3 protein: CASSYYRSNQPQHF; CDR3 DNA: TGTGCCAGCAGTTACTACCGTAGCAATCAGCCCCAGCATTTT
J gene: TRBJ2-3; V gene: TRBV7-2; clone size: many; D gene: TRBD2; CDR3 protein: CASSWTSASTDTQYF; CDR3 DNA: TGTGCCAGCAGCTGGACTAGCGCTAGCACAGATACGCAGTATTTT
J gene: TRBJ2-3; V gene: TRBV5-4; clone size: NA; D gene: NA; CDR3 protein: CASSLSDTQYF; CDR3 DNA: TGTGCCAGCAGCTTGTCAGATACGCAGTATTTT
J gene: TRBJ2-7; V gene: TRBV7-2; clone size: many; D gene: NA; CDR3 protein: CASSHTGTSYEQYF; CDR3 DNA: TGTGCCAGCAGCCACACCGGGACTTCGTACGAGCAGTACTTC
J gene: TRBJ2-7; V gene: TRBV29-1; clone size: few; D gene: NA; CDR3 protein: CSVGDSADRYEQHF; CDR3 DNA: TGCAGCGTTGGAGATAGCGCAGACAGATACGAGCAGCACTTC
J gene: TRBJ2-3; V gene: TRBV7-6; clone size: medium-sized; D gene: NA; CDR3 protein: CASSTRIGGNTDTQYF; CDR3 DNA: TGTGCCAGCAGCACCCGGATCGGGGGAAACACAGATACGCAGTATTTT
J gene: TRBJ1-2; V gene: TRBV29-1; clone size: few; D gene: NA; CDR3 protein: CSGGEPQSYGYTF; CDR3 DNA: TGCAGCGGCGGGGAGCCCCAATCGTATGGCTACACCTTC
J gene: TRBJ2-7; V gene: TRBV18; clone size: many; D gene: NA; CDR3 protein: CASSPNRAITYEQYF; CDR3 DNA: TGTGCCAGCTCACCAAACAGGGCGATAACCTACGAGCAGTACTTC
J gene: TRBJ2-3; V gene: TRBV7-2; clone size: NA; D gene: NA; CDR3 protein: CASSSQTGGPDTQYF; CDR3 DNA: TGTGCCAGCAGCTCCCAAACAGGAGGCCCGGATACGCAGTATTTT
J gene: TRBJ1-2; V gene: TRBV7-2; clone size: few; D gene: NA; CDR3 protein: CASSLELRDYGYTF; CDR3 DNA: TGTGCCAGCAGCTTAGAGTTGAGGGATTATGGCTACACCTTC
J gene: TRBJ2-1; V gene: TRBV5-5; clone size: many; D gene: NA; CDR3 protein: CASSVGGATYYNEQFF; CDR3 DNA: TGTGCCAGCAGTGTCGGGGGCGCCACCTACTACAATGAGCAGTTCTTC
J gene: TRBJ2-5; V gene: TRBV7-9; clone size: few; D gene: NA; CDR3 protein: CASSPWMGNTETQYF; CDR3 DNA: TGTGCCAGCAGCCCCTGGATGGGGAATACCGAGACCCAGTACTTC
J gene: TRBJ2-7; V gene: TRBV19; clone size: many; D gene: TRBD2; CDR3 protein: CASSPGGSAHEQYF; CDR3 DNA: TGTGCCAGTAGTCCGGGGGGGTCGGCCCACGAGCAGTACTTC
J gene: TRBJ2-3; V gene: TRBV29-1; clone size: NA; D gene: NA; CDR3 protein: CSVEDMQDTQYF; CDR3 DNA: TGCAGCGTTGAAGACATGCAAGATACGCAGTATTTT
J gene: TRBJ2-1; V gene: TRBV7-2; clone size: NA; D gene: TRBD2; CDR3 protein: CASSLSVPHGLAGEQFF; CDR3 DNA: TGTGCCAGCAGCTTAAGCGTTCCCCACGGACTAGCGGGTGAGCAGTTCTTC
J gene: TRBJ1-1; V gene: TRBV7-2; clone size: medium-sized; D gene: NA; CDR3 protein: CASSLWGQNTEAFF; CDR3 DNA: TGTGCCAGCAGCTTATGGGGCCAGAACACTGAAGCTTTCTTT
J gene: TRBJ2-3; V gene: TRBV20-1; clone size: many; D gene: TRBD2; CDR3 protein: CSAPPGLARDTQYF; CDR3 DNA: TGCAGTGCACCTCCGGGACTAGCAAGAGATACGCAGTATTTT